What follows is one TCR beta chain and its context. Antigen: not known. This table comes from immunoSEQ multiplex PCR, and its TCRdb copy is limited to in-frame clones, with some not included. Among 150,000 or so clones listed, about 91% were seen once. The data were obtained in a study of T cell responses to AZD1222 COVID-19 vaccine. V was shortened by 0 bases and J by 6 bases, with 12 bases between the two germline ends. Germline V gene lookup returns CDR1 MNHEY and CDR2 SVGAGI. This CDR3 has 14 residues. Study-wide points: The study found Spike-specific TCR breadth and depth rose after two AZD1222 doses.

The sequencing here drew on peripheral blood, taken on day 0 of AZD1222 vaccination. The gene calls are TRBV6-5 and TRBJ2-7; D is tentatively TRBD1 or TRBD2 (5 bases each). The sequence was obtained from an adult in good health. The CDR3 DNA is TGTGCCAGCAGTTACTCGGGGGAGCCGTCCGAGCAGTACTTC. Amino acids: CASSYSGEPSEQYF.